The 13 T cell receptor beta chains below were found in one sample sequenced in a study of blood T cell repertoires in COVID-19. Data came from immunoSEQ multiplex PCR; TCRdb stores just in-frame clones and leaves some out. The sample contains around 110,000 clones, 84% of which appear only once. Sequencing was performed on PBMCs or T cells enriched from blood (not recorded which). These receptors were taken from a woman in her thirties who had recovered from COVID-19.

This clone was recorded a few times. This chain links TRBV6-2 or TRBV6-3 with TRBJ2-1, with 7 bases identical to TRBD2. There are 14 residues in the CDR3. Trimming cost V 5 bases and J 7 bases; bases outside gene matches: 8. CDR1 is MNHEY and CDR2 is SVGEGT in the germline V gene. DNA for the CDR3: TGTGCCAGCAGTAGGGACCACGGGGGGAATGAGCAGTTCTTC. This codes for CASSRDHGGNEQFF.

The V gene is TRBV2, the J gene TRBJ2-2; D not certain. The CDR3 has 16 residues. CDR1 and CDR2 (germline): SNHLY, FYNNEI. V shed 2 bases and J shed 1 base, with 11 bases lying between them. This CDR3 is CASSELLQKNTGELFF. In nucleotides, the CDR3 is TGTGCCAGCAGTGAATTGTTGCAGAAGAACACCGGGGAGCTGTTTTTT.

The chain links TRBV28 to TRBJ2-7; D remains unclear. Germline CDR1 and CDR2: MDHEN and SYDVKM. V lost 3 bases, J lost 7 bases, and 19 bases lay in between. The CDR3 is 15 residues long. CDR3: CASSLVLPFGVEQYF. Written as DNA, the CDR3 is TGTGCCAGCAGTTTGGTTCTGCCTTTCGGTGTTGAGCAGTACTTC. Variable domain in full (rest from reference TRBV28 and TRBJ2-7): DVKVTQSSRYLVKRTGEKVFLECVQDMDHENMFWYRQDPGLGLRLIYFSYDVKMKEKGDIPEGYSVSREKKERFSLILESASTNQTSMYLCASSLVLPFGVEQYFGPGTRLTVT.

CDR3 amino acids: CASSQGRDVTGELFF. The CDR3 DNA reads TGTGCCAGCAGCCAGGGGAGGGACGTCACCGGGGAGCTGTTTTTT. The genes are TRBV4-2 and TRBJ2-2; 7 bases agree with TRBD2. The CDR3 is made up of 15 amino acids. Germline V lookup: CDR1 LGHNA, CDR2 YNFKEQ. V was pared by 3 bases and J by 4 bases, with 5 bases of the junction left unmatched.

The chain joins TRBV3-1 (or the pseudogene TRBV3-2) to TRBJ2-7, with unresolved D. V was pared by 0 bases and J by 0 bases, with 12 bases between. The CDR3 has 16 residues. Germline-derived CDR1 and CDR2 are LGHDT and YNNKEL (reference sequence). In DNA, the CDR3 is TGTGCCAGCAGCCAAGATTGTGGCTACAGCTCCTACGAGCAGTACTTC. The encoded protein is CASSQDCGYSSYEQYF.

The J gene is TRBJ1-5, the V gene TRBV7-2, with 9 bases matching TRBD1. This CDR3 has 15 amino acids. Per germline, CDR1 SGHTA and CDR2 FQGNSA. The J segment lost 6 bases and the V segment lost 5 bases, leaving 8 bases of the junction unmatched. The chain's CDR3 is CASSLTGGMAQPQHF. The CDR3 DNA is TGTGCCAGCAGCCTGACAGGGGGTATGGCTCAGCCCCAGCATTTT.

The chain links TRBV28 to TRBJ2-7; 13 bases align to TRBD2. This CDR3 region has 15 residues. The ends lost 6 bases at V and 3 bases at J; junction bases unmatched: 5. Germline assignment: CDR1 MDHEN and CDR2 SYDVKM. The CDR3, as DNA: TGTGCCAGCAGAACGGGACTAGCGGGGAACTACGAGCAGTACTTC. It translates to CASRTGLAGNYEQYF.

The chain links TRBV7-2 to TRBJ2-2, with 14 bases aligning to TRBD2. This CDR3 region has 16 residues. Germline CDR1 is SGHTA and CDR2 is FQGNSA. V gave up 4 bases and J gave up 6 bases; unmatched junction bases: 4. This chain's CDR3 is CASSSKTSGRAGELFF. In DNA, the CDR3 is TGTGCCAGCAGCTCCAAGACTAGCGGGAGGGCCGGGGAGCTGTTTTTT. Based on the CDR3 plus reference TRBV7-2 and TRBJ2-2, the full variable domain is GAGVSQSPSNKVTEKGKDVELRCDPISGHTALYWYRQSLGQGLEFLIYFQGNSAPDKSGLPSDRFSAERTGGSVSTLTIQRTQQEDSAVYLCASSSKTSGRAGELFFGEGSRLTVL.

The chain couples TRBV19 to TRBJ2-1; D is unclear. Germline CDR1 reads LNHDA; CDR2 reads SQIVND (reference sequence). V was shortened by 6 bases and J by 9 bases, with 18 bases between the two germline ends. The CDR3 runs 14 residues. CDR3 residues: CASSQDPRSVEQFF. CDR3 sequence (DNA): TGTGCCAGTAGCCAAGACCCTCGCAGCGTTGAGCAGTTCTTC.

CDR3 loop: CASSTGTSGRNEQFF. The DNA for the CDR3 is TGTGCCAGCAGTACCGGGACTAGCGGCCGCAATGAGCAGTTCTTC. This chain links TRBV6-2 or TRBV6-3 with TRBJ2-1; 11 bases map to TRBD2. The germline gives CDR1 MNHEY, CDR2 SVGEGT. V lost 5 bases to trimming and J lost 6 bases; unmatched junction nucleotides: 6. The CDR3 is 15 residues long.

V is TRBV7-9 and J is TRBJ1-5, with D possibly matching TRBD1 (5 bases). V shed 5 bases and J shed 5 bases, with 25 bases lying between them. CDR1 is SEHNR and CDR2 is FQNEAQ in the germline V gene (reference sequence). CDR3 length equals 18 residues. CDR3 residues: CASSISEPGLLMDQPQHF. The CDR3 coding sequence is TGTGCCAGCAGCATTAGTGAGCCGGGACTCCTAATGGATCAGCCCCAGCATTTT. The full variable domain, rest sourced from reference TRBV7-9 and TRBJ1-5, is DTGVSQNPRHKITKRGQNVTFRCDPISEHNRLYWYRQTLGQGPEFLTYFQNEAQLEKSRLLSDRFSAERPKGSFSTLEIQRTEQGDSAMYLCASSISEPGLLMDQPQHFGDGTRLSIL.

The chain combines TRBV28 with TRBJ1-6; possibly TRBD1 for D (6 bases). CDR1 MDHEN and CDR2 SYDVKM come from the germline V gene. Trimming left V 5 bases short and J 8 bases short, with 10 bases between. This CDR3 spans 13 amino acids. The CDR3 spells CASSIAGDSPLHF. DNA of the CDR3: TGTGCCAGCAGTATCGCAGGGGATTCACCCCTCCACTTT.

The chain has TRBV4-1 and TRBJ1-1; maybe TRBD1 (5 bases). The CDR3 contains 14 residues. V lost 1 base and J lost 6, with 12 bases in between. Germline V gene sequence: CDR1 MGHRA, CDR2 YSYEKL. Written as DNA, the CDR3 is TGCGCCAGCAGCCAAGTTAGGGGTTTTGCTGAAGCTTTCTTT. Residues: CASSQVRGFAEAFF.